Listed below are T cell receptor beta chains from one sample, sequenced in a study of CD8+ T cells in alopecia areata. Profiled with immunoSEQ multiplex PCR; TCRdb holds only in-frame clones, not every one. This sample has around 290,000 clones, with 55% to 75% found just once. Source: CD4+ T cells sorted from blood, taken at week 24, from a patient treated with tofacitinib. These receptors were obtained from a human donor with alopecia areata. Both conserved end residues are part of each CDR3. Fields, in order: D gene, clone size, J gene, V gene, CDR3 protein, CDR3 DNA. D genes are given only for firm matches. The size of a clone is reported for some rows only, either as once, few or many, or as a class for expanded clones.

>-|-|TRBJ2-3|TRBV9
CASSALGGQSTDTQYF
TGTGCCAGCAGCGCCCTGGGGGGACAGAGCACAGATACGCAGTATTTT
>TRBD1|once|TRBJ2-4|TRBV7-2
CASSFGQGAKNIQYF
TGTGCCAGCAGCTTCGGACAGGGAGCCAAAAACATTCAGTACTTC
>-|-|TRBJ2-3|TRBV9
CASSVAPAHTDTQYF
TGTGCCAGCAGCGTAGCACCGGCACACACAGATACGCAGTATTTT
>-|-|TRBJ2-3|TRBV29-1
CSVEGRATDTQYF
TGCAGCGTTGAAGGGAGGGCCACAGATACGCAGTATTTT
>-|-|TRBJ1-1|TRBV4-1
CASSQDQVTGKLEAFF
TGCGCCAGCAGCCAAGATCAAGTCACGGGTAAACTTGAAGCTTTCTTT
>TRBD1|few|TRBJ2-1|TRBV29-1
CSVRRDRVVNEQFF
TGCAGCGTAAGGAGGGACAGGGTGGTGAATGAGCAGTTCTTC
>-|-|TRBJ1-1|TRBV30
CAWSGGPLMTEAFF
TGTGCCTGGAGTGGGGGACCGCTCATGACTGAAGCTTTCTTT
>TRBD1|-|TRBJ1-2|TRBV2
CASSEGTGVLAGYTF
TGTGCCAGCAGTGAAGGGACAGGGGTTTTGGCGGGCTACACCTTC
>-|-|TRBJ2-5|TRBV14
CASSPGIQETQYF
TGTGCCAGCAGCCCCGGCATCCAAGAGACCCAGTACTTC
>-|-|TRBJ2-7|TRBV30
CAWSKGGDSYEQYF
TGTGCCTGGAGCAAGGGGGGGGACTCCTACGAGCAGTACTTC
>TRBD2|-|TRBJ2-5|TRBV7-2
CASTPQRGQETQYF
TGTGCCAGCACCCCGCAGCGGGGCCAAGAGACCCAGTACTTC
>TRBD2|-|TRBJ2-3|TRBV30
CAWSVSPYLAGGGPSTDTQYF
TGTGCCTGGAGTGTAAGCCCCTATCTAGCGGGGGGCGGCCCTAGCACAGATACGCAGTATTTT
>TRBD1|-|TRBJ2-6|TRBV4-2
CASTSRTGGVSGANVLTF
TGTGCCAGCACCTCCCGGACAGGGGGGGTCTCTGGGGCCAACGTCCTGACTTTC
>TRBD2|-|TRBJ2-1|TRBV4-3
CASSTSGGYYNEQFF
TGCGCCAGCTCTACTAGCGGGGGCTACTACAATGAGCAGTTCTTC
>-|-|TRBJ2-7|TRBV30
CAWSVDGAGTAGGQYF
TGTGCCTGGAGTGTAGACGGGGCCGGGACCGCCGGAGGGCAGTACTTC
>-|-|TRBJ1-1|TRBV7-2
CASSLQAAGDFEAFF
TGTGCCAGCAGCTTACAGGCCGCGGGGGACTTTGAAGCTTTCTTT